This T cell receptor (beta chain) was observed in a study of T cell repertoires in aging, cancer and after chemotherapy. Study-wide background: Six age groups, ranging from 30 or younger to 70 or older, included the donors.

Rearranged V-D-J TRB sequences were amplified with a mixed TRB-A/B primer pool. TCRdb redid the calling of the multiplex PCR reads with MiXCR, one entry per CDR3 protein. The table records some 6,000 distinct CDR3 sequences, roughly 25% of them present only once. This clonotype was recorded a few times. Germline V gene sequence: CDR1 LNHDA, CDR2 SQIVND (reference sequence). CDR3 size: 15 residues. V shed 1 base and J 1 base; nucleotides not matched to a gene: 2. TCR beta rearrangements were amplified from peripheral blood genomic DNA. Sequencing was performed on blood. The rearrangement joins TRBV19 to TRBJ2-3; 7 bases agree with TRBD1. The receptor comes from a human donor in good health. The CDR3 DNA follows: TGTGCCAGTAGTATAGTAGGGGGCGGCACAGATACGCAGTATTTT. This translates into CASSIVGGGTDTQYF. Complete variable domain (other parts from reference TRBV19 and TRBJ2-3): DGGITQSPKYLFRKEGQNVTLSCEQNLNHDAMYWYRQDPGQGLRLIYYSQIVNDFQKGDIAEGYSVSREKKESFPLTVTSAQKNPTAFYLCASSIVGGGTDTQYFGPGTRLTVL.